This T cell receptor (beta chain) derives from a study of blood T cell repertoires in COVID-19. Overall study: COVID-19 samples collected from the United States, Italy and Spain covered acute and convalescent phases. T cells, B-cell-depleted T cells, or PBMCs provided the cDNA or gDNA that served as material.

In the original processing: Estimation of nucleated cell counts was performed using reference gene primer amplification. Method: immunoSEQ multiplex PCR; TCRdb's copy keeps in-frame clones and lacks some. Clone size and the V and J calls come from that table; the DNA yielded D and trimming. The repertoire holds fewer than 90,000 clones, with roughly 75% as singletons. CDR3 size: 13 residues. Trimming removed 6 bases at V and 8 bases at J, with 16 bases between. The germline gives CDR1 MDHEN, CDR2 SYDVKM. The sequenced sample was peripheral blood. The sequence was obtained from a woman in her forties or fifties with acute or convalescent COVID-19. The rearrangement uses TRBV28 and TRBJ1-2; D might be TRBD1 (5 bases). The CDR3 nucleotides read TGTGCCAGCAGCAGAGGAGGGGTGGGAGGCTACACCTTC. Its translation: CASSRGGVGGYTF.